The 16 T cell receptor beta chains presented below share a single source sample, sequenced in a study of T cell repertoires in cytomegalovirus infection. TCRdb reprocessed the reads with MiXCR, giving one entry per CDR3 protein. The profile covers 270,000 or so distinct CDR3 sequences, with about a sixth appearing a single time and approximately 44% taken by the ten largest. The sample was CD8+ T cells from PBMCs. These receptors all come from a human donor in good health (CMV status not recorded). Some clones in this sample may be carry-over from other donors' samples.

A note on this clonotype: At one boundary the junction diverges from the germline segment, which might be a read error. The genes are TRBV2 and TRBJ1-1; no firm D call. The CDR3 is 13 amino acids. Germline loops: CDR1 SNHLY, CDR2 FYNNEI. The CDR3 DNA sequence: TGTGCCAGCAGTGGAGGGTATAACACTGATGCTTTCTTT. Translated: CASSGGYNTDAFF.

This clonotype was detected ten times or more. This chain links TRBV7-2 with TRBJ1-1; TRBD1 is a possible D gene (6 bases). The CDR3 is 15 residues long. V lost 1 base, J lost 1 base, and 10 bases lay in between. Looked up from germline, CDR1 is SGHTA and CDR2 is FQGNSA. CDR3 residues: CASSLGKTGNTEAFF. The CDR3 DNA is TGTGCCAGCAGCTTAGGTAAGACAGGGAACACTGAAGCTTTCTTT.

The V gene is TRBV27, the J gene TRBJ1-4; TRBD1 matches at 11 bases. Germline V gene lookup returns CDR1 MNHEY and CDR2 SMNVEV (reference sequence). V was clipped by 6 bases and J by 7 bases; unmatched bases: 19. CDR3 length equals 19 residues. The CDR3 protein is CASRIGPGQGAHWGEKLFF. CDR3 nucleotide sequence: TGTGCCAGCAGGATCGGACCTGGACAGGGGGCGCACTGGGGTGAAAAACTGTTTTTT.

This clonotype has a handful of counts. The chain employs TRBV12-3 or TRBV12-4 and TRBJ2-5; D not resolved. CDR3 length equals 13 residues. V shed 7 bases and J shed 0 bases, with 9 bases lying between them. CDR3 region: CASTPVNQETQYF. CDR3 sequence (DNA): TGTGCCAGCACACCGGTGAACCAAGAGACCCAGTACTTC.

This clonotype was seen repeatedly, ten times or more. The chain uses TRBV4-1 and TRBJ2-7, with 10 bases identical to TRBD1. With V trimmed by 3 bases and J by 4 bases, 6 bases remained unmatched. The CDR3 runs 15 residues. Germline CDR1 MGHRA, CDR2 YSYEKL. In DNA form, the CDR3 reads TGCGCCAGCAGCCACCTCGGACAGGGGGAATACGAGCAGTACTTC. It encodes CASSHLGQGEYEQYF.

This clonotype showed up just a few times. CDR3 nucleotide sequence: TGTGCCACCAGCAGAGATTTGGAGACCGGGGAGCTGTTTTTT. Translated: CATSRDLETGELFF. V gene TRBV15 combines with J gene TRBJ2-2; no firm D call. This CDR3 contains 14 residues. Trimming took 0 bases from V and 5 from J, leaving 7 bases between them. Germline CDR1 LNHNV, CDR2 YYDKDF (reference sequence).

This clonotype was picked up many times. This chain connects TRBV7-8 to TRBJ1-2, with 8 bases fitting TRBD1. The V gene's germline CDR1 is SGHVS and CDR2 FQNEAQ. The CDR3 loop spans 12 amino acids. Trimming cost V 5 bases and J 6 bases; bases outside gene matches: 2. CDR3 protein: CASSRDRNGYTF. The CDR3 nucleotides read TGTGCCAGCAGCCGGGACAGGAATGGCTACACCTTC.

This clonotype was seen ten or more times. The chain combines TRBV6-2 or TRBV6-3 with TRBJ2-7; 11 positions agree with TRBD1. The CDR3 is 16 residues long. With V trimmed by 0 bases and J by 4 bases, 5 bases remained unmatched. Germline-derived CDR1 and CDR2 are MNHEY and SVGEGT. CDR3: CASSYSTDRGLYEQYF. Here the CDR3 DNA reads TGTGCCAGCAGTTACTCCACGGACAGGGGGCTGTACGAGCAGTACTTC.

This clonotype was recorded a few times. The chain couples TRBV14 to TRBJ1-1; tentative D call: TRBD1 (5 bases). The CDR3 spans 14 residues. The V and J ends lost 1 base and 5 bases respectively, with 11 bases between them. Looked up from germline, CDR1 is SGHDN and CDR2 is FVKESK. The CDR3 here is CASSQVMGGTEAFF. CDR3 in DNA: TGTGCCAGCAGCCAAGTGATGGGGGGTACTGAAGCTTTCTTT.

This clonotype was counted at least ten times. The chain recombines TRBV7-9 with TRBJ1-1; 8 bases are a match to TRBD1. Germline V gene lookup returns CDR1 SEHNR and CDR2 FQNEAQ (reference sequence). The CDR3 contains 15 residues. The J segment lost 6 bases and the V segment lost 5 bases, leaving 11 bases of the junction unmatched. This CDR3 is CASSPRDRKSAEAFF. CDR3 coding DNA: TGTGCCAGCAGCCCCCGGGACAGGAAGAGCGCTGAAGCTTTCTTT.

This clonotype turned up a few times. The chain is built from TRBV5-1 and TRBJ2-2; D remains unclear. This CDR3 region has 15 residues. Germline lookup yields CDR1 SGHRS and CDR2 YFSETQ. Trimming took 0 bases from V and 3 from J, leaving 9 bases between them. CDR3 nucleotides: TGCGCCAGCAGCTTGGAACTACCTTACACCGGGGAGCTGTTTTTT. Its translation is CASSLELPYTGELFF.

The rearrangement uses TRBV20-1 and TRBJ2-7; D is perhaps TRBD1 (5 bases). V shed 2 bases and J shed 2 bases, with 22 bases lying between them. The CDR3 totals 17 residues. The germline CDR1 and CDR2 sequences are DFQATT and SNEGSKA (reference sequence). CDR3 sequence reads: CSARKLFGATDTYEQYF. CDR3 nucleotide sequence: TGCAGTGCTAGAAAATTGTTTGGGGCAACGGACACCTACGAGCAGTACTTC.

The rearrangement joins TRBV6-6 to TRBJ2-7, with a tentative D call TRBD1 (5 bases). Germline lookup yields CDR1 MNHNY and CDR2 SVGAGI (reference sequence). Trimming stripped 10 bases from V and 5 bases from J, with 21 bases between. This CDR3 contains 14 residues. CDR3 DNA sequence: TGTGCCACCCAGTTCGAGTCCAGGGTCCACGAGCAGTACTTC. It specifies CATQFESRVHEQYF.

Here the CDR3 reads CASSPSGGAAGELFF. For the CDR3, the DNA is TGTGCCAGCAGTCCTAGCGGGGGGGCCGCCGGGGAGCTGTTTTTT. The chain carries TRBV12-3 or TRBV12-4 and TRBJ2-2, with 12 bases identical to TRBD2. This CDR3 region has 15 residues. Germline trimming cut 5 bases from V and 6 bases from J; bases unmatched to any gene: 4.

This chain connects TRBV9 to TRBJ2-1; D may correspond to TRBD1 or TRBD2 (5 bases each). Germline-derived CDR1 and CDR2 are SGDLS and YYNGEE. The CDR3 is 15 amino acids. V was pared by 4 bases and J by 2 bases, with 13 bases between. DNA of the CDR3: TGTGCCAGCAGCTACGGACGGGGCGCCTACAATGAGCAGTTCTTC. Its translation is CASSYGRGAYNEQFF.

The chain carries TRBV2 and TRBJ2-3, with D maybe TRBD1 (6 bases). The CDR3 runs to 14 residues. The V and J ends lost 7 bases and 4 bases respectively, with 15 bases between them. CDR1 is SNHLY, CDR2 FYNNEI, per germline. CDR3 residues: CASNSVGGADTQYF. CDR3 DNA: TGTGCCAGCAATTCAGTTGGGGGCGCAGATACGCAGTATTTT.